The clone carrying this TCR beta chain was counted many times. Its antigen is not known. The sample comes from a study of T cells after yellow fever vaccination. Whole-study findings and limits: Subsequent to the booster, the majority of primary-vaccination clones reappeared (96% CD4, 88% CD8).

Germline loops: CDR1 DFQATT, CDR2 SNEGSKA (reference sequence). Trimming took 3 bases from V and 7 from J; bases not matched to a gene: 6. The length of the CDR3 is 14 residues. A 5'RACE template-switching step, the method used to make TCR cDNA, added a universal primer site and UMIs. In TCRdb, the 5' RACE reads were re-called with MiXCR into one record per CDR3 protein. The sample lists some 670,000 distinct CDR3 sequences, roughly an eighth occurring once. This sequence was found in a man aged 25-45 years who received the YFV17D yellow fever vaccine. Here the sequenced sample was PBMCs, taken on the day of the yellow fever booster vaccination. This chain uses TRBV20-1 with TRBJ1-6, with TRBD1 matching over 7 bases. The CDR3 reads CSASRDRANSPLHF. The CDR3 nucleotides read TGCAGTGCTAGCCGCGACAGGGCCAATTCACCCCTCCACTTT.